A single sample is the source of the 27 T cell receptor beta chains below, sequenced in a study of T cells in Graves' hyperthyroidism and ophthalmopathy. TCR beta CDR3 region amplification was performed from RNA transcripts. First-round RT-PCR with HTBI primers amplified the TCR CDR3 region. TCRdb used MiXCR to reprocess the multiplex PCR reads, holding one entry per CDR3 protein. The sample lists about half a million distinct CDR3 sequences, roughly 21% occurring once. Source material: blood. These receptors were taken from a man in his forties or fifties with Graves' ophthalmopathy.

The V call is TRBV6-7, the J call TRBJ1-5; D remains unclear. TRBV6-7 is designated an ORF whose function remains uncertain. V was pared by 0 bases and J by 1 base, with 10 bases between. This CDR3 comprises 16 residues. DNA for the CDR3: TGTGCCAGCAGTTACTCTATGGGCCGCAGCAATCAGCCCCAGCATTTT. Its protein product is CASSYSMGRSNQPQHF.

This clonotype occurred many times. This chain joins TRBV11-2 and TRBJ2-1; 9 bases line up with TRBD2. Losses at the gene ends were 0 bases for V and 8 bases for J; bases not matched to a gene: 8. Germline V gives CDR1 SGHAT, CDR2 FQNNGV. This CDR3 has 16 amino acids. CDR3 sequence reads: CASSLEASGVIYEQFF. CDR3 coding DNA: TGTGCCAGCAGCTTAGAGGCTAGCGGGGTGATTTATGAGCAGTTCTTC.

The chain links TRBV6-1 to TRBJ2-5, with 9 bases lining up with TRBD1. Germline V gene lookup returns CDR1 MNHNS and CDR2 SASEGT. V was pared by 8 bases and J by 5 bases, with 9 bases of the junction left unmatched. The CDR3 has 14 amino acids. CDR3 residues: CASGRDRVWETQYF. CDR3 DNA: TGTGCCAGCGGACGGGACAGGGTTTGGGAGACCCAGTACTTC.

This clonotype was detected many times. V usage is TRBV2 and J usage is TRBJ2-1; 9 positions agree with TRBD1. The ends lost 6 bases at V and 6 bases at J; junction bases unmatched: 6. Germline CDR1 and CDR2: SNHLY and FYNNEI. The length of the CDR3 is 14 residues. CDR3 coding DNA: TGTGCCAGCAGGGCCGGGACAGGGTTCAATGAGCAGTTCTTC. This sequence encodes CASRAGTGFNEQFF.

This clonotype came up a few times. The chain recombines TRBV6-1 with TRBJ2-4; TRBD1 matches 10 bases. The CDR3 sequence is 17 residues long. Germline trimming cut 4 bases from V and 4 bases from J; bases unmatched to any gene: 10. Germline V CDR1 and CDR2: MNHNS, SASEGT. The CDR3 loop is CASSGGQGTLEKNIQYF. The CDR3 DNA is TGTGCCAGCAGTGGGGGACAGGGGACTTTGGAGAAAAACATTCAGTACTTC.

This clonotype was seen ten or more times. The chain employs TRBV20-1 and TRBJ2-1; no clear D gene. Germline assignment: CDR1 DFQATT and CDR2 SNEGSKA (reference sequence). CDR3 length: 12 residues. Trimming took off 7 bases at V and 4 bases at J, with 11 bases between the two ends. CDR3 sequence reads: CSVRSLYNEQFF. The CDR3 DNA is TGCAGTGTGCGGAGTCTTTACAATGAGCAGTTCTTC.

Many counts were recorded for this clonotype. The V and J genes are TRBV6-1 and TRBJ1-1; D remains ambiguous. The V end lost 5 bases, the J end lost 2 bases, and 6 bases lay between the germline ends. The CDR3 sequence is 12 residues long. Germline CDR1 and CDR2: MNHNS and SASEGT. Here the CDR3 reads CASSKVNTEAFF. The CDR3 nucleotides read TGTGCCAGCAGTAAAGTTAACACTGAAGCTTTCTTT.

The chain combines TRBV7-9 with TRBJ2-1, with 7 bases identical to TRBD1. Germline trimming cut 5 bases from V and 8 bases from J; bases unmatched to any gene: 6. Per the germline V gene, CDR1 is SEHNR and CDR2 is FQNEAQ (reference sequence). CDR3 length: 13 residues. Here the CDR3 reads CASSAEGAHEQFF. CDR3 in DNA: TGTGCCAGCAGCGCAGAGGGGGCCCATGAGCAGTTCTTC.

The chain carries TRBV3-1 and TRBJ1-1; D not certain. CDR1 LGHDT and CDR2 YNNKEL come from the germline V gene (reference sequence). Trimming stripped 0 bases from V and 11 bases from J, with 19 bases between. The CDR3 contains 15 residues. In DNA form, the CDR3 reads TGTGCCAGCAGCCAAGATCTGAGGCAGGTTCAAGGGGCTTTCTTT. This codes for CASSQDLRQVQGAFF.

As to this clonotype: This may be a read error: a much more frequent sequence differs by one nucleotide. Since no conserved phenylalanine or tryptophan closes the CDR3, a read error is the likely cause. The chain combines TRBV10-3 with TRBJ1-2; D is undetermined. The CDR3 sequence is 11 residues long. V dropped 10 bases and J dropped 6 bases, with 12 bases sitting between them. Germline V gene sequence: CDR1 ENHRY, CDR2 SYGVKD. CDR3 nucleotides: TGTGCCACCGACGGGCAGAATGGCTACACCTTA. Protein sequence: CATDGQNGYTL.

V usage is TRBV7-2 and J usage is TRBJ1-2, with 8 bases matching TRBD1. The V gene's germline CDR1 is SGHTA and CDR2 FQGNSA. CDR3 length: 16 residues. The junction had 9 bases not matched to a gene; V was cut back by 2 bases and J by 4 bases. The DNA for the CDR3 is TGTGCCAGCAGCTTACAGGACAGGGTGGCTTCCTATGGCTACACCTTC. It yields the protein CASSLQDRVASYGYTF.

The chain uses TRBV12-3 or TRBV12-4 and TRBJ1-6; no clear D gene. V was trimmed by 3 bases and J by 9 bases, leaving 6 bases between them. There are 12 residues in the CDR3. The CDR3 DNA follows: TGTGCCAGCAGTTTTGTGGCTTCACCCCTCCACTTT. Translation gives CASSFVASPLHF.

The table lists this clonotype with many counts. The chain links TRBV2 to TRBJ2-7; D gene unclear. The germline CDR1 and CDR2 sequences are SNHLY and FYNNEI. CDR3 length: 14 amino acids. V was shortened by 0 bases and J by 2 bases, with 8 bases between the two germline ends. The CDR3 spells CASSEAKQTYEQYF. The DNA of the CDR3 is TGTGCCAGCAGTGAAGCGAAACAGACCTACGAGCAGTACTTC.

The chain employs TRBV4-3 and TRBJ1-2; tentatively, D is TRBD1 (5 bases). Germline loops: CDR1 LGHNA, CDR2 YSLEER. The CDR3 has 14 amino acids. V lost 0 bases to trimming and J lost 6 bases, with 11 bases between them. The CDR3 coding sequence is TGCGCCAGCAGCCAAGAAGGAGAAGGGGATGGCTACACCTTC. Its protein product is CASSQEGEGDGYTF.

This clonotype was observed a handful of times. The chain has TRBV20-1 and TRBJ2-7; the D gene is possibly TRBD2 (6 bases). From germline, CDR1 is DFQATT and CDR2 SNEGSKA (reference sequence). CDR3 length: 12 amino acids. The ends were cut back, 3 bases at V and 6 bases at J, with 12 bases in the middle. CDR3 DNA sequence: TGCAGTGCTAGGGCCCGGAGGGCCGAGCAGTACTTC. Translating gives CSARARRAEQYF.

The genes are TRBV6-2 or TRBV6-3 and TRBJ2-1, with 8 bases matching TRBD2. CDR3 length: 15 amino acids. V was pared by 0 bases and J by 9 bases, with 7 bases of the junction left unmatched. The V gene's germline CDR1 is MNHEY and CDR2 SVGEGT. Here the CDR3 reads CASSYSGAGGTEQFF. CDR3 nucleotides: TGTGCCAGCAGTTACTCGGGGGCGGGGGGTACTGAGCAGTTCTTC.

This clonotype was detected ten times or more. This chain uses TRBV7-2 with TRBJ2-5; D is undetermined. The length of the CDR3 is 13 residues. V was pared by 5 bases and J by 5 bases, with 12 bases between. The germline CDR1 and CDR2 sequences are SGHTA and FQGNSA. The CDR3 here is CASSPSSRETQYF. DNA of the CDR3: TGTGCCAGCAGCCCCTCGTCCCGGGAGACCCAGTACTTC. Using reference TRBV7-2 and TRBJ2-5 for the parts outside the CDR3, the full variable domain is GAGVSQSPSNKVTEKGKDVELRCDPISGHTALYWYRQSLGQGLEFLIYFQGNSAPDKSGLPSDRFSAERTGGSVSTLTIQRTQQEDSAVYLCASSPSSRETQYFGPGTRLLVL.

This clonotype appeared many times. The genes are TRBV7-9 and TRBJ1-5, with a weak D call TRBD1 (5 bases). This CDR3 has 12 amino acids. In germline, CDR1 is SEHNR, CDR2 FQNEAQ (reference sequence). V lost 6 bases and J 6 bases, leaving 9 bases between the germline ends. The CDR3 region has the DNA TGTGCCAGCAGTTTGGGGGGTCAGCCCCAGCATTTT. The encoded protein is CASSLGGQPQHF.

This clonotype has only a few counts. The rearrangement uses TRBV12-3 or TRBV12-4 and TRBJ2-1, with 11 bases lining up with TRBD2. CDR3 length: 14 residues. V was clipped by 6 bases and J by 5 bases; unmatched bases: 3. Written as DNA, the CDR3 is TGTGCCAGCAGGGGACTAGCGGTCCACAATGAGCAGTTCTTC. Residues: CASRGLAVHNEQFF.

The chain couples TRBV7-2 to TRBJ2-7; D remains ambiguous. CDR3 length: 13 amino acids. Germline assignment: CDR1 SGHTA and CDR2 FQGNSA. Trimming pared 5 bases from V and 4 bases from J, leaving 12 bases between. The CDR3 protein is CASSPPVLYEQYF. DNA of the CDR3: TGTGCCAGCAGCCCGCCCGTCCTTTACGAGCAGTACTTC. Full variable domain (missing parts from reference TRBV7-2 and TRBJ2-7): GAGVSQSPSNKVTEKGKDVELRCDPISGHTALYWYRQSLGQGLEFLIYFQGNSAPDKSGLPSDRFSAERTGGSVSTLTIQRTQQEDSAVYLCASSPPVLYEQYFGPGTRLTVT.

The V and J genes are TRBV6-1 and TRBJ1-3; possibly TRBD1 for D (5 bases). Germline CDR1 and CDR2: MNHNS and SASEGT. Trimming left V 6 bases short and J 3 bases short, with 12 bases between. The CDR3 loop spans 14 amino acids. In DNA, the CDR3 is TGTGCCAGCAGCCGGGGGAAAGATGGAAACACCATATATTTT. Residues: CASSRGKDGNTIYF.

About this clonotype: Sequence at one end of the junction differs from germline and may be a read error. The gene calls are TRBV7-3 and TRBJ2-6; a possible D gene is TRBD1 (5 bases). The germline V gene encodes CDR1 SGHTA and CDR2 FQGTGA. The CDR3 is 18 amino acids. CDR3 in DNA: TGTGCCAGCGGCTTAACTCCCTCAGGGCAGGCAGGGGCCAACGTCCTGACTTTC. This translates into CASGLTPSGQAGANVLTF.

A few counts support this clonotype. The chain joins TRBV9 to TRBJ1-4, with D possibly matching TRBD1 (5 bases). The CDR3 has 13 amino acids. Trimming pared 9 bases from V and 4 bases from J, leaving 13 bases between. Germline V gene sequence: CDR1 SGDLS, CDR2 YYNGEE. The CDR3 nucleotides read TGTGCCAAGAAAGAGGGGTTTAATGAAAAACTGTTTTTT. Its translation: CAKKEGFNEKLFF.

This clonotype was counted at least ten times. The genes are TRBV20-1 and TRBJ2-3; 10 bases agree with TRBD2. The J segment lost 0 bases and the V segment lost 5 bases, leaving 5 bases of the junction unmatched. The germline gives CDR1 DFQATT, CDR2 SNEGSKA (reference sequence). The CDR3 has 15 amino acids. DNA for the CDR3: TGCAGTGCTCAACTACTAGCGGGAAGCACAGATACGCAGTATTTT. It is translated as CSAQLLAGSTDTQYF.

V and J are TRBV10-2 and TRBJ1-6; maybe TRBD1 (5 bases). Germline V gene lookup returns CDR1 WSHSY and CDR2 SAAADI. The CDR3 totals 16 residues. V lost 8 bases to trimming and J lost 3 bases, with 17 bases between them. The CDR3 loop reads CASRPGGRDYNSPLHF. DNA of the CDR3: TGCGCCAGCCGCCCAGGTGGCAGGGACTATAATTCACCCCTCCACTTT.

This clonotype was observed many times. V usage is TRBV12-3 or TRBV12-4 and J usage is TRBJ2-1, with D possibly matching TRBD1 (5 bases). Trimming cost V 4 bases and J 8 bases, with 9 bases left between them. The CDR3 covers 12 residues. The CDR3 DNA is TGTGCCAGCAGTTACAGGTCCCATGAGCAGTTCTTC. Translating it yields CASSYRSHEQFF.

There are many counts of this clonotype. The chain employs TRBV6-1 and TRBJ1-1; possible D gene TRBD1, 5 bases. With 2 bases removed from V and 3 bases from J, the gap between germline ends came to 13 bases. Per germline, CDR1 MNHNS and CDR2 SASEGT. This CDR3 spans 15 amino acids. The CDR3 here is CASSERTLPDTEAFF. CDR3 nucleotides: TGTGCCAGCAGTGAACGGACACTCCCTGACACTGAAGCTTTCTTT.